Described below is a single TCR beta chain sequence and its context. Its antigen remains unidentified. Trimming stripped 9 bases from V and 2 bases from J, with 10 bases between. The CDR3 has 12 amino acids. Germline-derived CDR1 and CDR2 are MNHEY and SMNVEV (reference sequence). This record belongs to a study of cytomegalovirus exposure and HLA in healthy donors. Study conclusions and caveats: Presence/absence results assume similar sequencing depth per donor, which may not hold.

13 Jbeta primers and 60 Vbeta primers were used for the PCR. This table comes from immunoSEQ multiplex PCR, and its TCRdb copy is limited to in-frame clones, with some not included. Here the sample table reports 100,000 to 150,000 clones. The receptor was derived from a woman aged 40 to 49 in good health and CMV-seropositive. The sample consisted of PBMCs. This chain joins TRBV27 and TRBJ1-1; D might be TRBD1 (6 bases). CDR3: CASRRGNTEAFF. CDR3 bases: TGTGCCAGTCGCAGGGGAAACACTGAAGCTTTCTTT.